These 4 T cell receptor beta chains were sequenced from one sample in a study of T cells in Graves' hyperthyroidism and ophthalmopathy. RNA transcripts were the template for amplifying TCR beta CDR3 regions. When the TCR CDR3 underwent first-round RT-PCR, the HTBI primer set was used. TCRdb itself ran the multiplex PCR reads through MiXCR, one entry per CDR3 protein. The table records 330,000 or so distinct CDR3 sequences, 15% to 20% of them present only once. Material: blood. The source is a woman between 40 and 55 years old with Graves' ophthalmopathy.

The V gene is TRBV7-8, the J gene TRBJ2-2; 9 bases are shared with TRBD2. The CDR3 length is 17 residues. The J segment lost 4 bases and the V segment lost 2 bases, leaving 8 bases of the junction unmatched. CDR1 SGHVS and CDR2 FQNEAQ come from the germline V gene. As DNA, the CDR3 is TGTGCCAGCAGCTTACGAGCGGGAGGCGTTGGCACCGGGGAGCTGTTTTTT. This gives the protein CASSLRAGGVGTGELFF.

This clonotype was counted at least ten times. The CDR3 sequence is CASSQIRDRVEEQYF. DNA of the CDR3: TGTGCCAGCAGCCAGATCCGGGACAGGGTGGAGGAGCAGTACTTC. J is TRBJ2-7 and V is TRBV27; 9 bases are shared with TRBD1. The V gene's germline CDR1 is MNHEY and CDR2 SMNVEV (reference sequence). The CDR3 is 15 amino acids. The ends lost 6 bases at V and 7 bases at J; junction bases unmatched: 13.

This clonotype was seen ten or more times. This chain links TRBV12-5 with TRBJ1-2; 8 nucleotides line up with TRBD1. With 2 bases clipped from V and 1 base from J, the junction kept 15 bases outside the gene matches. CDR1 is LGHNT and CDR2 is FRNRAP in the germline V gene. The CDR3 has 19 residues. The CDR3: CASGLTLGQGYTYNYGYTF. The CDR3 bases are TGTGCTAGTGGTTTGACTCTTGGACAGGGTTATACCTATAACTATGGCTACACCTTC.

This clonotype was counted ten times or more. This CDR3 reads CATSDPGGPGAGELFF. The CDR3 DNA reads as TGTGCCACCAGCGACCCAGGAGGGCCCGGCGCCGGGGAGCTGTTTTTT. The chain uses TRBV15 and TRBJ2-2; the D gene is possibly TRBD2 (6 bases). Trimming removed 5 bases from V and 6 bases from J, with 19 bases in between. Germline values: CDR1 LNHNV, CDR2 YYDKDF (reference sequence). This CDR3 region has 16 residues.